Detailed here is one TCR beta chain. Per the germline V gene, CDR1 is SEHNR and CDR2 is FQNEAQ (reference sequence). The CDR3 spans 11 residues. The V gene lost 1 base and the J gene lost 9 bases, with 4 bases spanning the gap. The data belong to a study of identifying expanded T cells in peripheral blood. Only in-frame clones appear in the TCRdb table, and some are missing; sequencing was by immunoSEQ multiplex PCR. The table includes about 78,000 clones, 80% to 90% detected once. The gene calls are TRBV7-9 and TRBJ2-1; D is uncertain. The TCR comes from a person between 18 and 69 years old in good health. The sequencing sample was made of blood. CDR3 in DNA: TGTGCCAGCAGCTTAGAGTCTGAGCAGTTCTTC. It is translated as CASSLESEQFF.